Listed here are 10 T cell receptor beta chains from one sample, sequenced in a study of Graves' ophthalmopathy and Graves' hyperthyroidism. The study amplified TCR beta CDR3 regions using RNA transcripts. RT-PCR was first run with HTBI primers, then multiplex PCR in a second round. One entry per CDR3 protein results from TCRdb running MiXCR on the multiplex PCR reads. The sample yields around 340,000 distinct CDR3 sequences, under 20% seen once. The sequenced sample consisted of peripheral blood. The receptors derive from an adult man with Graves' ophthalmopathy.

V and J are TRBV11-2 and TRBJ2-3; D is undetermined. V was clipped by 2 bases and J by 0 bases, with 9 bases between them. Germline values: CDR1 SGHAT, CDR2 FQNNGV. This CDR3 is built from 15 residues. Here the CDR3 reads CASSLLVASTDTQYF. The CDR3 DNA is TGTGCCAGCAGCTTATTAGTGGCAAGCACAGATACGCAGTATTTT.

This clonotype was counted ten times or more. This chain's CDR3 is CASSSPGLGAYEQYF. Here the CDR3 DNA reads TGTGCCAGCAGTTCCCCGGGACTAGGAGCCTACGAGCAGTACTTC. The chain has TRBV12-3 or TRBV12-4 and TRBJ2-7, with 8 bases lining up with TRBD2. V shed 4 bases, J shed 2 bases, and the junction held 7 bases outside the gene matches. The CDR3 covers 15 residues.

This clonotype appeared many times. The chain recombines TRBV2 with TRBJ2-7; D is possibly TRBD2 (6 bases). Trimming stripped 4 bases from V and 3 bases from J, with 10 bases between. The germline V gene has CDR1 SNHLY and CDR2 FYNNEI. The CDR3 is 13 amino acids. In nucleotides, the CDR3 is TGTGCCAGCAGTGTCAGCGGGTACTACGAGCAGTACTTC. Its protein is CASSVSGYYEQYF. The variable domain in full, completed from reference TRBV2 and TRBJ2-7, reads EPEVTQTPSHQVTQMGQEVILRCVPISNHLYFYWYRQILGQKVEFLVSFYNNEISEKSEIFDDQFSVERPDGSNFTLKIRSTKLEDSAMYFCASSVSGYYEQYFGPGTRLTVT.

At least ten counts were recorded for this clonotype. The chain combines TRBV19 with TRBJ1-2, with TRBD1 as a possible D gene (5 bases). Deletions cut 7 bases from V and 4 bases from J, with 13 bases between. Germline values: CDR1 LNHDA, CDR2 SQIVND (reference sequence). This CDR3 has 13 residues. CDR3 sequence (DNA): TGTGCCAGTAACAGGATTGACACCTATGGCTACACCTTC. Translating it yields CASNRIDTYGYTF.

This clonotype was observed at least ten times. V usage is TRBV3-1 and J usage is TRBJ2-2; a possible D gene is TRBD1 (6 bases). CDR1 LGHDT and CDR2 YNNKEL come from the germline V gene (reference sequence). The CDR3 consists of 15 residues. V lost 4 bases to trimming and J lost 2 bases, with 11 bases between them. CDR3 amino acids: CASSPGQLNTGELFF. In DNA form, the CDR3 reads TGTGCCAGCAGCCCCGGACAGCTAAACACCGGGGAGCTGTTTTTT.

The sample holds many counts of this clonotype. The gene calls are TRBV20-1 and TRBJ2-2, with 9 bases lining up with TRBD2. The V gene end was trimmed by 6 bases and the J gene end by 4 bases; junction bases not matched to a gene: 6. The CDR3 is made up of 14 amino acids. From germline, CDR1 is DFQATT and CDR2 SNEGSKA (reference sequence). In DNA, the CDR3 is TGCAGTGCGCCCGGACTAGCGTTCACCGGGGAGCTGTTTTTT. Amino acid sequence: CSAPGLAFTGELFF.

This clonotype occurred a few times. This rearrangement joins TRBV6-1 to TRBJ1-1; D unresolved. Trimming removed 1 base at V and 1 base at J, with 7 bases between. CDR3 length equals 14 residues. Germline V lookup: CDR1 MNHNS, CDR2 SASEGT. CDR3 loop: CASSEGRKNTEAFF. CDR3 nucleotides: TGTGCCAGCAGTGAAGGCCGAAAGAACACTGAAGCTTTCTTT.

This clonotype was counted many times. The CDR3 DNA sequence: TGTGCCAGCAGCTCTGGAGGACAGCCCGCTACTGGAAACACCATATATTTT. Amino acids: CASSSGGQPATGNTIYF. V is TRBV11-1 and J is TRBJ1-3; a possible D gene is TRBD1 (6 bases). This CDR3 has 17 residues. Trimming shortened V by 4 bases and J by 2 bases, and 18 bases separated the two germline ends. Germline V lookup: CDR1 SGHAT, CDR2 FQDESV (reference sequence).

This clonotype was seen repeatedly, ten times or more. J is TRBJ1-1 and V is TRBV15, with TRBD1 matching 7 bases. The germline V gene has CDR1 LNHNV and CDR2 YYDKDF (reference sequence). This CDR3 is 11 amino acids long. The junction had 4 bases not matched to a gene; V was cut back by 5 bases and J by 10 bases. CDR3 region: CATSAGTAAFF. The CDR3 DNA reads TGTGCCACCAGCGCAGGGACAGCAGCTTTCTTT. The entire variable domain, with the rest obtained from reference TRBV15 and TRBJ1-1, is as follows: DAMVIQNPRYQVTQFGKPVTLSCSQTLNHNVMYWYQQKSSQAPKLLFHYYDKDFNNEADTPDNFQSRRPNTSFCFLDIRSPGLGDTAMYLCATSAGTAAFFGQGTRLTVV.

Ten or more counts support this clonotype. This sequence joins TRBV2 and TRBJ2-2; D is undetermined. The CDR3 loop spans 14 amino acids. Germline CDR1 reads SNHLY; CDR2 reads FYNNEI. Deletions cut 6 bases from V and 2 bases from J, with 10 bases between. The CDR3 DNA follows: TGTGCCAGCAGGGGATCTCCAAACACCGGGGAGCTGTTTTTT. This encodes CASRGSPNTGELFF.